The clone carrying this T cell receptor (beta chain) came up a few times. The protocol was immunoSEQ multiplex PCR, while the TCRdb copy is restricted to in-frame clones and leaves out a portion. The repertoire holds 290,000 or so clones, with around 87% as singletons. This entry comes from a study of Ad26.COV2.S vaccination and SARS-CoV-2 variants. Study context: Recipients of Ad26.COV2.S got it intramuscularly, once or twice 56 days apart.

The trim removed 0 bases at V and 7 bases at J, leaving 15 bases unmatched. The length of the CDR3 is 18 residues. Stated treatment: about 20 received Ad26.COV2.S at low or high dose, single or two shots; about 5 received placebo; per-sample allocation not given. Material that was analyzed had been drawn on day 63 after the first vaccine or placebo injection. Boston hosted the donor, who was an adult aged 18-55 years. This rearrangement joins TRBV5-3 to TRBJ1-4; TRBD1 agrees at 7 bases. Being an ORF, TRBV5-3 has a function that is uncertain. The TCR sequence derives from a person aged 18 to 65 who received the Ad26.COV2.S COVID-19 vaccine or a placebo. Sequenced here: peripheral blood, sampled in a trial of Ad26.COV2.S vaccine versus placebo. Here the CDR3 reads CARSLVGPQDRVSEKLFF. In DNA, the CDR3 is TGTGCCAGAAGCTTGGTGGGGCCTCAAGACAGGGTGAGTGAAAAACTGTTTTTT.